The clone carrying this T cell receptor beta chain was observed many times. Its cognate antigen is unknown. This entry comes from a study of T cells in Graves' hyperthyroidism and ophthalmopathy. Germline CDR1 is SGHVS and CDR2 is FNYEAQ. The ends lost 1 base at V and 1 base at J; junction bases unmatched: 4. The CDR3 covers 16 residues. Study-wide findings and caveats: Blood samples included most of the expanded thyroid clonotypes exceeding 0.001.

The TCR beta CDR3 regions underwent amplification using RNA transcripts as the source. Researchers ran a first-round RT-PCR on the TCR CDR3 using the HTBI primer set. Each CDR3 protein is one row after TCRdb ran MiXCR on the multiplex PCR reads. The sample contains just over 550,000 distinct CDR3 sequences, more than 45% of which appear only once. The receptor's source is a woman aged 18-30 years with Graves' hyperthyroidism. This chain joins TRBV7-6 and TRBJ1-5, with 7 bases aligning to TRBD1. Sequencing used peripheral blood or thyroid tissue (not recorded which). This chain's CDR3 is CASSLGLGQSNQPQHF. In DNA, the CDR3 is TGTGCCAGCAGCTTAGGGCTGGGACAGAGCAATCAGCCCCAGCATTTT.